This paragraph covers one TCR beta chain sequence. Its antigen is unknown. No qualities accompany the bases; no much larger clone lies one base away. CDR1 MGHRA and CDR2 YSYEKL were looked up in the germline V gene. The CDR3 sequence holds 20 residues, the cysteine and phenylalanine included. Only the CDR3 DNA stays, 60 bases, in frame from base 1. V was cut back by 2 bases and J by 0 bases, leaving a gap of 25 bases between them. The method behind the library was PCR. The instrument given in TCRdb is Illumina HiSeq 2500. TCR library preparation used molecular barcoding, with unique molecular identifiers applied to normalize quantification of the TCRbeta repertoire. TCRdb reprocessed the public reads (quality trimming at Q25 with fastp, clone calling with MiXCR) and kept in-frame beta chains. Each entry is one CDR3 protein sequence, shown with its most common DNA and genes. The sample table holds hundreds of thousands of distinct CDR3 sequences, of which around 13% were seen once. Jointly, the top ten make up around 2.2% of the sample.

The treatment or condition label here, explained by the study, means: allogeneic hematopoietic cell transplantation with graft depleted of TCRalphabeta T cells and CD19 B cells. Transplant recipients were children who received TCRalphabeta/CD19-depleted allogeneic hematopoietic cell grafts. This sample was taken from a study of T-cell reconstitution after alpha-beta-depleted transplantation in children (dated by TCRdb to 2016 to 2018). About the investigation overall: Using TCR repertoire profiling, the study followed T-cell immune reconstitution in a quantitative way in children after TCRalphabeta/CD19-depleted allogeneic hematopoietic cell transplantation.

Overall study results and their limits: Hyperexpanded clone frequencies declined over subsequent months; after one year, T-cell counts and TCRbeta diversity were mostly attributed to newly produced T cells. The apparently early recovery of alphabetaT-cell counts about two months after transplant reportedly depended on only several hundred rapidly expanded clones that came from non-depleted graft cells. In some patients, high TCRbeta diversity at day 60 was attributed to recipient T cells and intrathymic progenitors that had survived conditioning.

This clonotype was obtained from a male patient under 18 who had a stem cell transplant for acute myeloid leukemia, so the T cells may come from the graft donor. This specimen consisted of PBMCs, mostly from graft donor cells, obtained 360 days after TCRalphabeta/CD19-depleted stem cell transplant. Recombination linked TRBV4-1 to TRBJ1-1; no D gene can be assigned with confidence. The nucleotide sequence reads as follows: TGCGCCAGCAGCCAACTCCCGGTGTCCAGCCTGACCCCTATGAACACTGAAGCTTTCTTT. Its product reads: CASSQLPVSSLTPMNTEAFF.